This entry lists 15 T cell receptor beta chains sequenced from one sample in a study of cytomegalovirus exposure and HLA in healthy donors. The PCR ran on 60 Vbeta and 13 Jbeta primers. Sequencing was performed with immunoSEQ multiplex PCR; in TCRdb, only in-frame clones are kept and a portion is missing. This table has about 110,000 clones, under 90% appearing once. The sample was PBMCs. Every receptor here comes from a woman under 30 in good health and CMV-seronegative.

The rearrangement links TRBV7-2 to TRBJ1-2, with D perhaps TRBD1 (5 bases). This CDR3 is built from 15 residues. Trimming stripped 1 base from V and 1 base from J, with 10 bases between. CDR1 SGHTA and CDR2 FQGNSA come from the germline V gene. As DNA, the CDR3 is TGTGCCAGCAGCTTAGTGCAGGGTCTTAACTATGGCTACACCTTC. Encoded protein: CASSLVQGLNYGYTF.

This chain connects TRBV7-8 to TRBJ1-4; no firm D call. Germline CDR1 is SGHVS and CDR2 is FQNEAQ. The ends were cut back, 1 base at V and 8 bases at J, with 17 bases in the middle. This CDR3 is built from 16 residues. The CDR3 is CASSLVRTRPTEKLFF. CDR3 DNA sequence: TGTGCCAGCAGCTTAGTCCGTACGAGACCGACAGAAAAACTGTTTTTT.

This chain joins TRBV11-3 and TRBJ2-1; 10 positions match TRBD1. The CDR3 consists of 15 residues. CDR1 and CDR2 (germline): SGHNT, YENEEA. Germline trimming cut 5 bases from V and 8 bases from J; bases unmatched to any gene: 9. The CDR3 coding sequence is TGTGCCAGCAGCCCTAGAGGGACAGGGGTACATGAGCAGTTCTTC. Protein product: CASSPRGTGVHEQFF.

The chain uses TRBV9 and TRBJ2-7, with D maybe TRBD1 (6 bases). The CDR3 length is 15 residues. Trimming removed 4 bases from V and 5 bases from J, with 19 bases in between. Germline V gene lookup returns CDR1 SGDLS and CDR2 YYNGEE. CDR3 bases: TGTGCCAGCAGCCCCCGGGGCAGGGGAGTCCACGAGCAGTACTTC. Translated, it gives CASSPRGRGVHEQYF. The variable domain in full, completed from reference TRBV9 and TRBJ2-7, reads DSGVTQTPKHLITATGQRVTLRCSPRSGDLSVYWYQQSLDQGLQFLIQYYNGEERAKGNILERFSAQQFPDLHSELNLSSLELGDSALYFCASSPRGRGVHEQYFGPGTRLTVT.

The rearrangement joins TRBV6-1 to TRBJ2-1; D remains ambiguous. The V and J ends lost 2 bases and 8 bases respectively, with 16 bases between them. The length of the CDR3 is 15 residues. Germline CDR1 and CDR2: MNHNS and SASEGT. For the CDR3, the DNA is TGTGCCAGCAGTGAAAAGTCTGGGCGCCTTTATGAGCAGTTCTTC. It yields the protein CASSEKSGRLYEQFF.

The CDR3 sequence: CASSDGPSGRVNEQFF. CDR3 bases: TGTGCCAGCAGTGATGGGCCTAGCGGGAGGGTCAATGAGCAGTTCTTC. This sequence joins TRBV6-1 and TRBJ2-1; 12 bases are a match to TRBD2. V shed 3 bases, J shed 6 bases, and the junction held 6 bases outside the gene matches. Germline V gene sequence: CDR1 MNHNS, CDR2 SASEGT. This CDR3 region has 16 residues.

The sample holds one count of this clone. The CDR3: CATRTGQPNYGYTF. The CDR3 DNA sequence: TGTGCCACCAGAACTGGACAGCCCAACTATGGCTACACCTTC. This rearrangement joins TRBV15 to TRBJ1-2; possible D gene TRBD1, 6 bases. Trimming shortened V by 6 bases and J by 2 bases, and 13 bases separated the two germline ends. Germline V gene data show CDR1 as LNHNV and CDR2 as YYDKDF (reference sequence). The length of the CDR3 is 14 residues.

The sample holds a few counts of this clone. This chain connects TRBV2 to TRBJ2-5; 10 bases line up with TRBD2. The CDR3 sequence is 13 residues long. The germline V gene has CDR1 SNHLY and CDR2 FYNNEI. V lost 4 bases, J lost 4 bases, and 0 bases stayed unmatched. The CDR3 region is CASSGLAGETQYF. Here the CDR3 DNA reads TGTGCCAGCAGTGGACTAGCGGGAGAGACCCAGTACTTC.

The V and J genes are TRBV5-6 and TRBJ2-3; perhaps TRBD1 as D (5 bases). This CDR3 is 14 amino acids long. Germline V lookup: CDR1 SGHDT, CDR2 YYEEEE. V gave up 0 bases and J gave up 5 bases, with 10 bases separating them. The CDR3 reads CASSLVRVRDTQYF. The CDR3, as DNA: TGTGCCAGCAGCTTGGTCAGGGTTAGAGATACGCAGTATTTT.

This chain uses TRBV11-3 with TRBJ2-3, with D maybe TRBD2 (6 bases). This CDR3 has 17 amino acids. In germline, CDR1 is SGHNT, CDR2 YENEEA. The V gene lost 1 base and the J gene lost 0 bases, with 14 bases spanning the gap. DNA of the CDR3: TGTGCCAGCAGCTTAGGACGTAGGAGCGGGAGCACAGATACGCAGTATTTT. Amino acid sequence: CASSLGRRSGSTDTQYF.

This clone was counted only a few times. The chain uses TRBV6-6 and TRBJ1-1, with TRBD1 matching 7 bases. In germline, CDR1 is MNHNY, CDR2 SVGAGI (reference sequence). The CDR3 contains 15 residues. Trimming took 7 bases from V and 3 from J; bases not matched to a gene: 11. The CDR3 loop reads CASTLRAGGYTEAFF. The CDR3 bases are TGTGCCAGCACCCTACGGGCAGGGGGTTACACTGAAGCTTTCTTT.

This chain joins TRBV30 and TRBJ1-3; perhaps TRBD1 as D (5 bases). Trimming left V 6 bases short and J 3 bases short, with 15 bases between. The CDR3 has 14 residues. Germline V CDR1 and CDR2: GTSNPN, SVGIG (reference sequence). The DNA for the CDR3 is TGTGCCTGCTCAGGAGACAGTTTTGGAAACACCATATATTTT. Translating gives CACSGDSFGNTIYF. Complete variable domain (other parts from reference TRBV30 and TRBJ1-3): SQTIHQWPATLVQPVGSPLSLECTVEGTSNPNLYWYRQAAGRGLQLLFYSVGIGQISSEVPQNLSASRPQDRQFILSSKKLLLSDSGFYLCACSGDSFGNTIYFGEGSWLTVV.

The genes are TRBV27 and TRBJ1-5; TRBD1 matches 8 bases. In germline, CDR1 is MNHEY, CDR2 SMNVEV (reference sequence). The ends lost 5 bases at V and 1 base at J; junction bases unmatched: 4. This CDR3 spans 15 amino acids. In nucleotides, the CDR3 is TGTGCCAGCAGTCCCCACAGGGGGAGCAATCAGCCCCAGCATTTT. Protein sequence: CASSPHRGSNQPQHF.

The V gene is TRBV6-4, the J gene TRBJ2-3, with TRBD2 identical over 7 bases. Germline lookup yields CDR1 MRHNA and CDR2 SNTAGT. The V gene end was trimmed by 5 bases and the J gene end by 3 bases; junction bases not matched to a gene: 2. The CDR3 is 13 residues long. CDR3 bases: TGTGCCAGCAGTTTTAGCGGGACAGATACGCAGTATTTT. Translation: CASSFSGTDTQYF.

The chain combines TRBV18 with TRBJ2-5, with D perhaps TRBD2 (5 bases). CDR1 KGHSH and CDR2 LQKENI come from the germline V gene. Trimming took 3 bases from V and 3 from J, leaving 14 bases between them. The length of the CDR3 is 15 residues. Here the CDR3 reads CASSPFITEEETQYF. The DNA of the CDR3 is TGTGCCAGCTCACCTTTTATAACGGAGGAAGAGACCCAGTACTTC.